This TCR beta chain is drawn from a study of OX40 agonist ivuxolimab in advanced cancers. For the study in its entirety: Ivuxolimab, which targeted the costimulatory receptor OX40 (CD134), was an agonistic, fully human IgG2 monoclonal antibody. Peripheral TCRbeta sequencing aimed to test whether ivuxolimab altered TCR sequence diversity and caused clonal T-cell expansion. Prior anti-PD-1, anti-PD-L1 or anti-CTLA-4 therapy was permitted, and checkpoint inhibitors had been received by roughly two fifths of dose-escalation patients. Of the approximately 50 dose-escalation patients, hepatocellular carcinoma was present in about 20, melanoma in approximately 15, renal cell carcinoma in 9 and head and neck cancer in 9. The paper covers the monotherapy dose-escalation part of the phase I ivuxolimab trial, which included N ≈ 50 patients. Intravenous ivuxolimab was administered to patients every 2 weeks at six dose levels: 0.01, 0.1, 0.3, 1.5, 3 and 10 mg/kg. In the dose-escalation cohort, around four fifths of patients were male, and the mean age was around 65 years with a range of about 20 to 90. Partial responses were achieved by three dose-escalation patients, of whom one had hepatocellular carcinoma and two had cutaneous melanoma. Summary of the overall study and its limitations: In the 0.1-3.0 mg/kg groups, partial responders had among the lowest normalized peripheral clonal expansion, particularly in CD8+ T cells. Clonal expansion of both CD4+ and CD8+ blood T cells was observed from baseline to week 6 at doses 0.1 to 3.0 mg/kg. The antigen specificity of the clonally expanded peripheral T cells was not determined. Low levels of normalized T-cell clonal expansion were also seen in some patients who did not respond. On average, CD8+ T cells showed more expanded clones than CD4+ T cells after ivuxolimab.

This clone was recorded only once. Its antigen is currently not known. No base qualities exist here, and no much larger clone lies one base off it. To sequence the TCRbeta CDR3 region, genomic DNA was isolated from the sorted cells. The immunoSEQ Assay was used for sequencing of TCRbeta CDR3 regions. TCRdb provides this immuneACCESS table in a form limited to in-frame rearrangements. Some clones are lacking; in checked studies, under half of them reflect an unresolved V gene, and why the rest are absent is not known. The sample data list about 73,000 clones, and under 95% of these were observed just once. Under 10% of the sample is taken by the ten largest. The CDR3, from cysteine to phenylalanine, totals 12 residues. The entry retains the CDR3 DNA only, 36 bases that are in frame from base 1. Trimming at the junction amounts to 7 bases on V and 0 bases on J, and the germline ends lie 7 bases apart. The germline V gene yields ENHRY for CDR1 and SYGVKD for CDR2.

The trial excluded patients who had a history of autoimmune disease or were on systemic immunosuppression. Peripheral blood for TCR sequencing was collected from all dose cohorts at baseline, on cycle 4 day 1, and on cycle 7 day 1. Samples were obtained from an open-label, multicenter, first-in-human phase I dose-escalation trial of ivuxolimab. The trial enrolled adults with locally advanced or metastatic head and neck squamous cell, hepatocellular, melanoma or renal cell carcinoma. Before TCR sequencing, CD4+ and CD8+ T cells were separately sorted from peripheral blood. The receptor comes from an adult with an advanced solid tumor such as melanoma, head and neck, liver or kidney cancer. Sequences were derived from CD4+ or CD8+ T cells sorted from blood, sampled in a trial of the OX40 agonist ivuxolimab. The receptor chain draws on TRBV10-3 and TRBJ2-7, with no reliable assignment of the D segment. The CDR3 here reads CAITGDSYEQYF. DNA sequence: TGTGCCATCACCGGAGACTCCTACGAGCAGTACTTC.